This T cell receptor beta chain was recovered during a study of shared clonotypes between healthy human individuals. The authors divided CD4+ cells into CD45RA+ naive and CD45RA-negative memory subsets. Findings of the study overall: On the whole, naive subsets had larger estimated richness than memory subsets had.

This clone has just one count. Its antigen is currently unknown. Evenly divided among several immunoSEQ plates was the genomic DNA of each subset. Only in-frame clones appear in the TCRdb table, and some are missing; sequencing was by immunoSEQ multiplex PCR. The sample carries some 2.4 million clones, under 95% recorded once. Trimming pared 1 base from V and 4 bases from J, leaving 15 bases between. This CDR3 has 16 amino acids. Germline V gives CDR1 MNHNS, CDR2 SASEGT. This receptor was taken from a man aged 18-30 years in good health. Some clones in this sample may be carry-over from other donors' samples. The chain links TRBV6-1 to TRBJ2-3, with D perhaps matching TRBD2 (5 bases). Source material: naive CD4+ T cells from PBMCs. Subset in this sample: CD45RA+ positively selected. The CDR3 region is CASSEVRGSGADTQYF. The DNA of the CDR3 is TGTGCCAGCAGTGAAGTTAGAGGGTCGGGTGCAGATACGCAGTATTTT.